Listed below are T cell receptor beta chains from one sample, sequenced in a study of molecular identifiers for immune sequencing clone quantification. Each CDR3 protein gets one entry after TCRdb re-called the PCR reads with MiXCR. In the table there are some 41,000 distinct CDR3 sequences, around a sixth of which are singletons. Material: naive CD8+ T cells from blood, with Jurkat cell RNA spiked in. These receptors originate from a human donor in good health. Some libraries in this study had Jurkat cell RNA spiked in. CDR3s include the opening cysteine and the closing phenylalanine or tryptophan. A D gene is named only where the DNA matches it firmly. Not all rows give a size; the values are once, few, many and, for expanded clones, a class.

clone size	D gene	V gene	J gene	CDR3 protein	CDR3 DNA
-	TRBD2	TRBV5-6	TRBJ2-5	CASSWGGRWQETQYF	TGTGCCAGCAGCTGGGGGGGGAGGTGGCAAGAGACCCAGTACTTC
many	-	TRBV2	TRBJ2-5	CASTGAVKETQYF	TGTGCCAGCACAGGGGCCGTCAAAGAGACCCAGTACTTC
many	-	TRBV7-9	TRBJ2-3	CASSLAGVTDTQYF	TGTGCCAGCAGCTTAGCGGGAGTGACAGATACGCAGTATTTT
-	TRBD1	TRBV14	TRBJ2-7	CASSPTGWSAYEQYF	TGTGCCAGCAGCCCGACAGGGTGGTCCGCCTACGAGCAGTACTTC
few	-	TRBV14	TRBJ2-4	CASSQDRMRDLQYF	TGTGCCAGCAGCCAAGATAGAATGAGGGACTTACAGTACTTC
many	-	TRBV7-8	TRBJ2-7	CASSTSPAYEQYF	TGTGCCAGCAGCACGTCACCCGCCTACGAGCAGTACTTC
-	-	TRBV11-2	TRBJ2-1	CASEGYNEQFF	TGTGCCAGCGAAGGATACAATGAGCAGTTCTTC
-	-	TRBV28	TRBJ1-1	CASSLSSDGYTEAFF	TGTGCCAGCAGTTTATCGTCGGACGGGTACACTGAAGCTTTCTTT
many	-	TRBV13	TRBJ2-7	CASSLADSPYEQYF	TGTGCCAGCAGCTTAGCCGATTCTCCCTACGAGCAGTACTTC
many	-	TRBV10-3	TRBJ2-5	CAISEPQETQYF	TGTGCCATCAGTGAACCTCAAGAGACCCAGTACTTC